What follows are 21 T cell receptor beta chains derived from one specimen sequenced in a study of T cells in Graves' hyperthyroidism and ophthalmopathy. What was amplified from RNA transcripts were TCR beta CDR3 regions. Initially, a first-round RT-PCR of the TCR CDR3 employed the HTBI primer set. TCRdb reanalysed the multiplex PCR reads using MiXCR and keeps one entry per CDR3 protein. Of 300,000 or so distinct CDR3 sequences in the sample, 21% were seen once. Sequencing input: blood. Every receptor here comes from a woman in her forties or fifties with Graves' hyperthyroidism.

The chain combines TRBV6-1 with TRBJ1-5; D is unclear. CDR1 is MNHNS, CDR2 SASEGT, per germline. V gave up 7 bases and J gave up 5 bases, with 15 bases separating them. CDR3 length: 14 residues. The CDR3 coding sequence is TGTGCCAGCAACGAGAGAAACGGGGATCAGCCCCAGCATTTT. Residues: CASNERNGDQPQHF.

The CDR3 DNA is TGCAGTGCCGAGCCCGGGACAGCTAATTGGTCACCCCTCCACTTT. Translated: CSAEPGTANWSPLHF. The chain uses TRBV20-1 and TRBJ1-6; 7 nucleotides match TRBD1. Trimming took 6 bases from V and 10 from J; bases not matched to a gene: 15. This CDR3 spans 15 amino acids. Germline lookup yields CDR1 DFQATT and CDR2 SNEGSKA (reference sequence).

There are many counts of this clonotype. The V call is TRBV12-3 or TRBV12-4, the J call TRBJ2-2; 10 bases agree with TRBD2. This CDR3 comprises 17 residues. With V trimmed by 8 bases and J by 4 bases, 13 bases remained unmatched. CDR3 sequence reads: CASRRSLAGVITGELFF. The CDR3 DNA follows: TGTGCCAGCCGCCGATCTCTAGCGGGAGTTATCACCGGGGAGCTGTTTTTT.

This chain joins TRBV5-1 and TRBJ1-1; 8 bases fit TRBD1. V shed 4 bases and J 0 bases; nucleotides not matched to a gene: 8. This CDR3 spans 16 amino acids. CDR1 and CDR2 from the germline V gene are SGHRS and YFSETQ. This CDR3 reads CASSSGRTGMNTEAFF. In DNA, the CDR3 is TGCGCCAGCAGCAGCGGCAGGACAGGGATGAACACTGAAGCTTTCTTT.

This clonotype was seen at least ten times. The genes are TRBV6-2 or TRBV6-3 and TRBJ2-2; no reliable D call. The germline V and J ends were trimmed by 0 bases and 4 bases, with 9 bases remaining between them. The CDR3 has 15 residues. CDR1 and CDR2 from the germline V gene are MNHEY and SVGEGT. The CDR3, as DNA: TGTGCCAGCAGTTACTCGGGTCTCGGCACCGGGGAGCTGTTTTTT. Protein sequence: CASSYSGLGTGELFF.

This clonotype showed up many times. The chain has TRBV28 and TRBJ2-3; D is uncertain. Germline CDR1 reads MDHEN; CDR2 reads SYDVKM. The CDR3 runs to 17 residues. Trimming removed 3 bases at V and 0 bases at J, with 16 bases between. The CDR3 coding sequence is TGTGCCAGCAGTTTCCCCATGAAAGTAACTAGCACAGATACGCAGTATTTT. It codes for CASSFPMKVTSTDTQYF.

The chain employs TRBV19 and TRBJ1-5; possibly TRBD1 for D (5 bases). V was trimmed by 2 bases and J by 3 bases, leaving 14 bases between them. Looked up from germline, CDR1 is LNHDA and CDR2 is SQIVND (reference sequence). This CDR3 is built from 16 residues. The CDR3 region has the DNA TGTGCCAGTAGTATAAGAAGACAGATCACCAATCAGCCCCAGCATTTT. It translates to CASSIRRQITNQPQHF.

The rearrangement joins TRBV9 to TRBJ1-2, with D unresolved. Germline V lookup: CDR1 SGDLS, CDR2 YYNGEE. The CDR3 has 15 amino acids. V lost 0 bases and J 4 bases, leaving 13 bases between the germline ends. The chain's CDR3 is CASSVGQEESYGYTF. The CDR3 nucleotides read TGTGCCAGCAGCGTAGGCCAGGAAGAAAGCTATGGCTACACCTTC.

The rearrangement joins TRBV7-9 to TRBJ1-1, with D possibly matching TRBD1 (5 bases). Germline V CDR1 and CDR2: SEHNR, FQNEAQ (reference sequence). The CDR3 consists of 14 residues. Trimming left V 5 bases short and J 7 bases short, with 17 bases between. The CDR3 spells CASSPKGRGVEAFF. DNA of the CDR3: TGTGCCAGCAGCCCCAAAGGACGGGGGGTTGAAGCTTTCTTT.

This chain links TRBV4-1 with TRBJ1-2, with D possibly being TRBD1 (5 bases). The germline V and J ends were trimmed by 1 base and 3 bases, with 18 bases remaining between them. The germline V gene has CDR1 MGHRA and CDR2 YSYEKL. The CDR3 is 17 amino acids. CDR3 coding DNA: TGCGCCAGCAGCCAAGTTGGAGACAGAGAGGTTTACTATGGCTACACCTTC. It translates to CASSQVGDREVYYGYTF.

J is TRBJ1-1 and V is TRBV24-1; D gene ambiguous. The CDR3 totals 12 residues. V shed 5 bases and J shed 5 bases, with 8 bases lying between them. In germline, CDR1 is KGHDR, CDR2 SFDVKD. The CDR3 reads CATSGLETEAFF. DNA of the CDR3: TGTGCCACCAGTGGTCTGGAGACTGAAGCTTTCTTT.

This clonotype was seen at least ten times. The chain employs TRBV20-1 and TRBJ2-1, with D tentatively TRBD1 or TRBD2 (5 bases each). CDR1 DFQATT and CDR2 SNEGSKA come from the germline V gene (reference sequence). V lost 3 bases to trimming and J lost 10 bases, with 10 bases between them. The CDR3 has 11 residues. The CDR3 coding sequence is TGCAGTGCTAGTGACGGGGCGGAGCAGTTCTTC. Translation gives CSASDGAEQFF.

This clonotype was picked up a small number of times. The chain is built from TRBV28 and TRBJ2-2; 7 nucleotides align to TRBD1. Looked up from germline, CDR1 is MDHEN and CDR2 is SYDVKM. There are 14 residues in the CDR3. Trimming took 6 bases from V and 2 from J; bases not matched to a gene: 3. The DNA of the CDR3 is TGTGCCAGCAGGGTAGGGGGCAACACCGGGGAGCTGTTTTTT. Protein product: CASRVGGNTGELFF.

The DNA for the CDR3 is TGTGCCAGCGATTCCCCCCCGGTTGGGGAGCTGTTTTTT. This codes for CASDSPPVGELFF. The rearrangement links TRBV6-1 to TRBJ2-2; no clear D. Trimming pared 8 bases from V and 8 bases from J, leaving 15 bases between. The CDR3 has 13 residues. From germline, CDR1 is MNHNS and CDR2 SASEGT.

This clonotype was counted ten times or more. The chain is built from TRBV20-1 and TRBJ2-5; D call uncertain. This CDR3 has 14 residues. Germline V CDR1 and CDR2: DFQATT, SNEGSKA (reference sequence). Deletions cut 0 bases from V and 7 bases from J, with 15 bases between. This CDR3 reads CSAREVVGYVTQYF. DNA for the CDR3: TGCAGTGCTAGAGAGGTGGTGGGTTATGTGACCCAGTACTTC.

In its sample, this clonotype was seen many times. This chain joins TRBV7-8 and TRBJ2-7; TRBD1 matches 9 bases. The J segment lost 1 base and the V segment lost 11 bases, leaving 6 bases of the junction unmatched. Germline CDR1 is SGHVS and CDR2 is FQNEAQ. This CDR3 region has 13 residues. CDR3 amino acids: CAGGQGPSYEQYF. In nucleotides, the CDR3 is TGTGCCGGCGGACAGGGGCCTTCCTACGAGCAGTACTTC.

This clonotype was seen at least ten times. V usage is TRBV5-1 and J usage is TRBJ1-1; 11 bases line up with TRBD1. CDR3 length equals 15 residues. Looked up from germline, CDR1 is SGHRS and CDR2 is YFSETQ. V lost 4 bases and J lost 1; bases outside the gene matches: 3. The chain's CDR3 is CASSADRGPNTEAFF. The DNA for the CDR3 is TGCGCCAGCAGCGCGGACAGGGGGCCGAACACTGAAGCTTTCTTT.

CDR3: CASSRLVAGGPFGELFF. The CDR3 DNA reads TGCGCCAGCAGCCGCCTTGTAGCGGGGGGGCCGTTCGGGGAGCTGTTTTTT. The chain uses TRBV4-1 and TRBJ2-2; 11 bases line up with TRBD2. Germline V gene data show CDR1 as MGHRA and CDR2 as YSYEKL. V trimming: 4 bases; J trimming: 7 bases; junction bases outside the gene matches: 11. The CDR3 has 17 residues.

The CDR3: CASSFEATYEQYF. For the CDR3, the DNA is TGTGCCAGCAGTTTCGAGGCCACCTACGAGCAGTACTTC. The chain uses TRBV28 and TRBJ2-7; D not resolved. Trimming removed 3 bases at V and 2 bases at J, with 8 bases between. Germline V gives CDR1 MDHEN, CDR2 SYDVKM. The length of the CDR3 is 13 residues. Drawing the rest from reference TRBV28 and TRBJ2-7, the complete variable domain is DVKVTQSSRYLVKRTGEKVFLECVQDMDHENMFWYRQDPGLGLRLIYFSYDVKMKEKGDIPEGYSVSREKKERFSLILESASTNQTSMYLCASSFEATYEQYFGPGTRLTVT.

This clonotype was seen many times. The chain employs TRBV12-3 or TRBV12-4 and TRBJ2-6; 9 nucleotides align to TRBD1. Germline trimming cut 5 bases from V and 4 bases from J; bases unmatched to any gene: 9. The CDR3 sequence is 17 residues long. This CDR3 reads CASSKTGTGTGANVLTF. The CDR3 bases are TGTGCCAGCAGTAAAACCGGGACAGGGACCGGGGCCAACGTCCTGACTTTC.

This clonotype was observed a few times. The chain is built from TRBV2 and TRBJ2-1, with 15 positions matching TRBD2. Germline lookup yields CDR1 SNHLY and CDR2 FYNNEI. The CDR3 length is 15 residues. V dropped 1 base and J dropped 10; count of bases not matched to a gene: 2. CDR3 nucleotide sequence: TGTGCCAGCAGTGAAGGGACTAGCGGGAGGGGCGAGCAGTTCTTC. It yields the protein CASSEGTSGRGEQFF.